Presented here are 28 T cell receptor beta chains from one specimen sequenced in a study of spatial heterogeneity in lung cancer. Time point reported: sample taken at primary tumor resection. TCRdb re-derived calls from the 5' RACE reads in MiXCR, one entry per CDR3 protein. The sample gives 39,000 or so distinct CDR3 sequences, around 7% of which show up once; under 30% is in the top ten. The sequenced sample was PBMCs, obtained at surgery. Receptors originate from a male donor with early-stage non-small cell lung cancer.

This clonotype was recorded many times. The rearrangement joins TRBV7-3 to TRBJ2-1; D might be TRBD1 (6 bases). V dropped 1 base and J dropped 4 bases, with 8 bases sitting between them. The germline CDR1 and CDR2 sequences are SGHTA and FQGTGA. The CDR3 loop spans 14 amino acids. The CDR3 region has the DNA TGTGCCAGCAGCTTAAAACAGGGTTACAATGAGCAGTTCTTC. This gives the protein CASSLKQGYNEQFF.

The chain couples TRBV6-2 or TRBV6-3 to TRBJ1-6, with D possibly TRBD1 on 5 matching bases. Per the germline V gene, CDR1 is MNHEY and CDR2 is SVGEGT. V lost 6 bases to trimming and J lost 9 bases, with 18 bases between them. The CDR3 extends over 15 amino acids. The CDR3 protein is CASRPVGTVSSPLHF. CDR3 bases: TGTGCCAGCAGGCCTGTCGGGACGGTTTCTTCACCCCTCCACTTT.

This clonotype was found many times. This rearrangement joins TRBV27 to TRBJ1-5, with no clear D. Per the germline V gene, CDR1 is MNHEY and CDR2 is SMNVEV (reference sequence). The germline V and J ends were trimmed by 2 bases and 7 bases, with 12 bases remaining between them. The CDR3 consists of 14 residues. Written as DNA, the CDR3 is TGTGCCAGCAGTTTAATGGGGATCGGGCAGCCCCAGCATTTT. Its translation: CASSLMGIGQPQHF.

This clonotype was counted ten times or more. The gene calls are TRBV6-2 or TRBV6-3 and TRBJ1-6; D may be TRBD1 (5 bases). The V gene's germline CDR1 is MNHEY and CDR2 SVGEGT. The CDR3 covers 14 residues. V lost 6 bases and J 7 bases, leaving 13 bases between the germline ends. Written as DNA, the CDR3 is TGTGCCAGCAGCCGACCGGCAGGGAATTCACCCCTCCACTTT. Amino acid sequence: CASSRPAGNSPLHF.

This clonotype was seen many times. The chain links TRBV4-3 to TRBJ1-1; 8 bases match TRBD1. J gave up 2 bases and V 0 bases, and 5 bases lay outside the gene matches. Germline V gene data show CDR1 as LGHNA and CDR2 as YSLEER. CDR3 length equals 16 residues. The CDR3 sequence is CASSQESGTGNTEAFF. The CDR3 coding sequence is TGCGCCAGCAGCCAAGAAAGCGGGACAGGTAACACTGAAGCTTTCTTT.

This clonotype has a count of ten or more. The genes are TRBV27 and TRBJ1-2; D remains unclear. Between the trimmed V and J ends, which lost 3 bases and 4 bases, there was a span of 9 bases. Germline CDR1 and CDR2: MNHEY and SMNVEV (reference sequence). This CDR3 is built from 13 residues. The CDR3 nucleotides read TGTGCCAGCAGTTTGGAGGGAAGCTATGGCTACACCTTC. As protein: CASSLEGSYGYTF.

There are many counts of this clonotype. The rearrangement uses TRBV7-6 and TRBJ2-3, with 12 bases aligning to TRBD2. Germline assignment: CDR1 SGHVS and CDR2 FNYEAQ. The V and J ends lost 3 bases and 6 bases, in that order; junction bases with no gene match: 10. The CDR3 is 17 residues long. The CDR3 spells CASSFNPPSGGADTQYF. CDR3 sequence (DNA): TGTGCCAGCAGCTTCAACCCCCCTAGCGGGGGGGCCGATACGCAGTATTTT.

There are many counts of this clonotype. The chain employs TRBV13 and TRBJ2-3, with D perhaps matching TRBD1 (6 bases). CDR1 PRHDT and CDR2 FYEKMQ come from the germline V gene (reference sequence). V shed 5 bases and J shed 5 bases, with 11 bases lying between them. The CDR3 consists of 13 residues. In DNA, the CDR3 is TGTGCCAGCAGCCCACAGGGCAGAGATACGCAGTATTTT. It codes for CASSPQGRDTQYF.

This clonotype came up many times. The rearrangement joins TRBV19 to TRBJ1-5; the D gene is possibly TRBD1 (5 bases). CDR1 and CDR2 (germline): LNHDA, SQIVND (reference sequence). The CDR3 sequence is 16 residues long. The V and J ends lost 5 bases and 2 bases respectively, with 16 bases between them. The CDR3 bases are TGTGCCAGTAGTCACCGACAGAAAGGGGGCAATCAGCCCCAGCATTTT. Amino acid sequence: CASSHRQKGGNQPQHF.

This clonotype was counted ten times or more. The chain couples TRBV7-9 to TRBJ2-3; no clear D gene. Trimming stripped 4 bases from V and 2 bases from J, with 10 bases between. Germline V lookup: CDR1 SEHNR, CDR2 FQNEAQ (reference sequence). CDR3 length equals 14 residues. CDR3 sequence reads: CASSSSDLTDTQYF. DNA of the CDR3: TGTGCCAGCAGCTCCTCGGACCTCACAGATACGCAGTATTTT.

This clonotype was counted at least ten times. V usage is TRBV7-8 and J usage is TRBJ2-1; D tentatively fits TRBD1 or TRBD2 (5 bases each). The CDR3 has 15 amino acids. The ends were cut back, 5 bases at V and 1 base at J, with 12 bases in the middle. Germline assignment: CDR1 SGHVS and CDR2 FQNEAQ. This CDR3 reads CASSRSGQSYNEQFF. The CDR3 DNA follows: TGTGCCAGCAGCAGAAGCGGACAATCCTACAATGAGCAGTTCTTC. Together with reference TRBV7-8 and TRBJ2-1, the CDR3 gives the full variable domain: GAGVSQSPRYKVAKRGQDVALRCDPISGHVSLFWYQQALGQGPEFLTYFQNEAQLDKSGLPSDRFFAERPEGSVSTLKIQRTQQEDSAVYLCASSRSGQSYNEQFFGPGTRLTVL.

This clonotype came up many times. The chain uses TRBV29-1 and TRBJ2-5, with 9 bases that match TRBD1. With V trimmed by 4 bases and J by 5 bases, 17 bases remained unmatched. The CDR3 length is 17 residues. Germline lookup yields CDR1 SQVTM and CDR2 ANQGSEA. The CDR3 coding sequence is TGCAGCGTTGTATCCCCCGGGACAGGGTCGTGGATCGAGACCCAGTACTTC. Its translation is CSVVSPGTGSWIETQYF.

The gene calls are TRBV19 and TRBJ2-3; the match to TRBD1 covers 9 bases. CDR1 LNHDA and CDR2 SQIVND come from the germline V gene (reference sequence). With V trimmed by 6 bases and J by 3 bases, 4 bases remained unmatched. The CDR3 is 14 residues long. CDR3 in amino acids: CASRLQGATDTQYF. CDR3 coding DNA: TGTGCCAGTAGACTACAGGGGGCAACAGATACGCAGTATTTT.

This clonotype was detected many times. The rearrangement uses TRBV10-3 and TRBJ2-7; 8 bases align to TRBD1. J gave up 0 bases and V 7 bases, and 8 bases lay outside the gene matches. Germline CDR1 ENHRY, CDR2 SYGVKD. CDR3 length: 15 residues. CDR3 residues: CAITKFGQGSYEQYF. CDR3 in DNA: TGTGCCATCACCAAATTCGGACAGGGCTCCTACGAGCAGTACTTC.

The chain carries TRBV6-2 or TRBV6-3 and TRBJ2-7; D unresolved. The CDR3 extends over 11 amino acids. Trimming removed 5 bases from V and 3 bases from J, with 5 bases in between. Looked up from germline, CDR1 is MNHEY and CDR2 is SVGEGT. The chain's CDR3 is CASSLLYEQYF. The CDR3 DNA reads as TGTGCCAGCAGTCTCCTCTACGAGCAGTACTTC.

This chain connects TRBV7-6 to TRBJ2-3, with D possibly being TRBD1 (6 bases). CDR3 length equals 15 residues. From germline, CDR1 is SGHVS and CDR2 FNYEAQ. Trimming stripped 1 base from V and 4 bases from J, with 12 bases between. The CDR3 sequence: CASSLDRVGADTQYF. CDR3 in DNA: TGTGCCAGCAGCTTAGACAGGGTCGGCGCAGATACGCAGTATTTT.

This clonotype was counted ten times or more. This sequence joins TRBV7-9 and TRBJ2-3, with 12 positions matching TRBD2. Germline V CDR1 and CDR2: SEHNR, FQNEAQ (reference sequence). V lost 5 bases to trimming and J lost 1 base; unmatched junction nucleotides: 7. The CDR3 is 17 amino acids. CDR3 amino acids: CASSPVRLAGGTDTQYF. Written as DNA, the CDR3 is TGTGCCAGCAGCCCGGTCCGACTAGCGGGGGGCACAGATACGCAGTATTTT.

On this clonotype itself: In this CDR3 the conserved last residue, phenylalanine or tryptophan, is missing, so a read error is likely. This chain links TRBV28 with TRBJ2-5; TRBD1 matches at 7 bases. The CDR3 runs to 15 residues. V trimming: 5 bases; J trimming: 8 bases; junction bases outside the gene matches: 14. Looked up from germline, CDR1 is MDHEN and CDR2 is SYDVKM. The CDR3 DNA reads as TGTGCCAGCAGTGACGCCGGGACAGCACGAAGAACCCAGTACTCC. Protein sequence: CASSDAGTARRTQYS.

This clonotype occurred a few times. V gene TRBV4-3 combines with J gene TRBJ2-3; 12 positions agree with TRBD2. This CDR3 comprises 15 residues. The ends lost 4 bases at V and 5 bases at J; junction bases unmatched: 4. Germline CDR1 is LGHNA and CDR2 is YSLEER. CDR3 DNA sequence: TGCGCCAGCAGCCCGACTAGCGGGGGCAAAGATACGCAGTATTTT. Encoded protein: CASSPTSGGKDTQYF.

This clonotype was counted many times. This chain links TRBV11-2 with TRBJ2-3; D call uncertain. Germline V lookup: CDR1 SGHAT, CDR2 FQNNGV. Trimming removed 6 bases from V and 2 bases from J, with 18 bases in between. The CDR3 is 16 amino acids. The CDR3 sequence is CASRLRRLPNTDTQYF. The CDR3 DNA reads TGTGCCAGCAGGTTGCGGAGACTCCCAAACACAGATACGCAGTATTTT.

The chain carries TRBV7-8 and TRBJ2-3; 7 bases map to TRBD2. Losses at the gene ends were 2 bases for V and 2 bases for J; bases not matched to a gene: 4. Germline CDR1 SGHVS, CDR2 FQNEAQ. The CDR3 is 15 residues long. CDR3 residues: CASSLLAVYTDTQYF. The CDR3 DNA reads as TGTGCCAGCAGCTTACTAGCGGTATACACAGATACGCAGTATTTT. The full variable domain, completed using reference TRBV7-8 and TRBJ2-3, is GAGVSQSPRYKVAKRGQDVALRCDPISGHVSLFWYQQALGQGPEFLTYFQNEAQLDKSGLPSDRFFAERPEGSVSTLKIQRTQQEDSAVYLCASSLLAVYTDTQYFGPGTRLTVL.

This clonotype turned up a few times. This chain joins TRBV27 and TRBJ1-6; the D is unclear. CDR1 and CDR2 from the germline V gene are MNHEY and SMNVEV (reference sequence). This CDR3 has 15 residues. Trimming took off 2 bases at V and 10 bases at J, with 15 bases between the two ends. Written as DNA, the CDR3 is TGTGCCAGCAGTTTAAATCTCCCGGGTACCTCACCCCTCCACTTT. Translating gives CASSLNLPGTSPLHF.

This clonotype was detected only a few times. The chain is built from TRBV7-2 and TRBJ2-1; D unclear. Germline lookup yields CDR1 SGHTA and CDR2 FQGNSA. The CDR3 is 14 residues long. Trimming left V 5 bases short and J 4 bases short, with 12 bases between. CDR3 sequence: CASSPRTEYNEQFF. DNA for the CDR3: TGTGCCAGCAGCCCCCGGACGGAATACAATGAGCAGTTCTTC.

This sequence joins TRBV29-1 and TRBJ2-7; D is unresolved. Trimming shortened V by 6 bases and J by 5 bases, and 14 bases separated the two germline ends. Germline CDR1 SQVTM, CDR2 ANQGSEA. This CDR3 has 12 amino acids. CDR3 sequence reads: CSVSEGRNEQYF. The CDR3, as DNA: TGCAGCGTATCTGAAGGGCGCAACGAGCAGTACTTC.

This clonotype showed up many times. The rearrangement uses TRBV28 and TRBJ2-5; D is perhaps TRBD2 (6 bases). This CDR3 is 15 amino acids long. V was cut by 6 bases and J by 5 bases, with 19 bases left in between. Germline V gene sequence: CDR1 MDHEN, CDR2 SYDVKM. CDR3 coding DNA: TGTGCCAGCAGCCCTAGTGTCTGGGGGGTGGAGACCCAGTACTTC. Translated: CASSPSVWGVETQYF.

This clonotype showed up many times. The J gene is TRBJ2-2, the V gene TRBV5-1; unclear D gene. This CDR3 is built from 14 residues. CDR1 and CDR2 from the germline V gene are SGHRS and YFSETQ. V was trimmed by 1 base and J by 0 bases, leaving 4 bases between them. The CDR3 sequence is CASSLYPNTGELFF. The CDR3 DNA reads as TGCGCCAGCAGCTTGTACCCGAACACCGGGGAGCTGTTTTTT.

This clonotype was recorded a few times. The rearrangement joins TRBV7-2 to TRBJ2-2; a possible D gene is TRBD1 (6 bases). Germline V gene data show CDR1 as SGHTA and CDR2 as FQGNSA. The CDR3 extends over 12 amino acids. The V end lost 6 bases, the J end lost 8 bases, and 10 bases lay between the germline ends. The CDR3 loop reads CASSFGQGELFF. The DNA of the CDR3 is TGTGCCAGCAGTTTCGGACAGGGGGAGCTGTTTTTT.

This clonotype occurred many times. V is TRBV12-3 or TRBV12-4 and J is TRBJ1-2, with 9 bases that match TRBD1. Trimming took 7 bases from V and 4 from J; bases not matched to a gene: 7. The CDR3 has 14 amino acids. CDR3: CASTRDREGYGYTF. The CDR3 DNA reads TGTGCCAGCACCCGGGACAGGGAGGGCTATGGCTACACCTTC.